This TCR beta chain derives from a study of T cells in localized non-small cell lung cancer. Study outcomes and limitations: A median of 57 clones ranked among the top 100 in tumor appeared in adjacent lung. Exceeding tumor, uninvolved adjacent lung had the highest T cell clonality. Sequencing was restricted to one tumor region; therefore, heterogeneity remains possible. Increased T cell density in blood showed an association with longer overall survival.

This CDR3 region has 15 residues. Losses at the gene ends were 1 base for V and 5 bases for J; bases not matched to a gene: 7. Germline CDR1 reads LGHNA; CDR2 reads YNFKEQ. Measured with immunoSEQ multiplex PCR; TCRdb has only the in-frame clones, and not every one. The table has over 9,000 clones, about 88% seen once. Concerning this clone itself: Its specificity is unknown.

The receptor was isolated from an older male donor with stage III lung adenocarcinoma. The input for sequencing was peripheral blood, taken before any cancer treatment. The chain is built from TRBV4-2 and TRBJ2-5; 7 bases are shared with TRBD2. Written as DNA, the CDR3 is TGTGCCAGCAGCCAAGGGGGAGGGGCCTTGGAGACCCAGTACTTC. As protein: CASSQGGGALETQYF.